A single sample is the source of the 15 T cell receptor beta chains below, sequenced in a study of blood T cell repertoires in COVID-19. Using immunoSEQ multiplex PCR, the repertoire was profiled, and TCRdb retains in-frame clones only, with some absent. This sample has 150,000 or so clones; around 85% occur once, and the top ten carry 3% to 3.5%. Sequencing was carried out using peripheral blood. The receptors shown here come from a human donor with acute or convalescent COVID-19. The donor label of this sample is uncertain.

The chain employs TRBV28 and TRBJ1-2; D is uncertain. Germline lookup yields CDR1 MDHEN and CDR2 SYDVKM. V gave up 3 bases and J gave up 5 bases, with 7 bases separating them. This CDR3 is built from 12 residues. The CDR3 here is CASSFRGYGYTF. In DNA, the CDR3 is TGTGCCAGCAGTTTCCGGGGTTATGGCTACACCTTC.

The J gene is TRBJ1-5, the V gene TRBV5-1, with D maybe TRBD1 (5 bases). The V gene lost 0 bases and the J gene lost 6 bases, with 13 bases spanning the gap. The CDR3 totals 15 residues. The V gene's germline CDR1 is SGHRS and CDR2 YFSETQ. CDR3 coding DNA: TGCGCCAGCAGCTTGGGGGACGTGGAGGGTCAGCCCCAGCATTTT. Its translation: CASSLGDVEGQPQHF.

The genes are TRBV11-3 and TRBJ1-1; 7 nucleotides align to TRBD1. Germline V gene data show CDR1 as SGHNT and CDR2 as YENEEA. With V trimmed by 7 bases and J by 0 bases, 2 bases remained unmatched. The length of the CDR3 is 13 residues. DNA of the CDR3: TGTGCCAGCACGGACAGGATGAACACTGAAGCTTTCTTT. Its protein product is CASTDRMNTEAFF.

The sample holds one count of this clone. The chain employs TRBV11-3 and TRBJ2-2; tentatively, D is TRBD1 (6 bases). V was clipped by 5 bases and J by 1 base, with 8 bases between them. Germline V gene sequence: CDR1 SGHNT, CDR2 YENEEA. The CDR3 is 14 residues long. CDR3 sequence reads: CASSPRGNTGELFF. DNA for the CDR3: TGTGCCAGCAGCCCCAGGGGGAACACCGGGGAGCTGTTTTTT.

The sample holds many counts of this clone. The same CDR3 can be traced to other DNA sequences in this sample. This chain links TRBV9 with TRBJ1-1; the D is unclear. The germline V gene has CDR1 SGDLS and CDR2 YYNGEE. V lost 0 bases, J lost 1 base, and 7 bases lay in between. The CDR3 spans 14 residues. CDR3 loop: CASSVGRENTEAFF. Written as DNA, the CDR3 is TGTGCCAGCAGCGTAGGGAGGGAGAACACTGAAGCTTTCTTT. The full variable domain, completed using reference TRBV9 and TRBJ1-1, is DSGVTQTPKHLITATGQRVTLRCSPRSGDLSVYWYQQSLDQGLQFLIQYYNGEERAKGNILERFSAQQFPDLHSELNLSSLELGDSALYFCASSVGRENTEAFFGQGTRLTVV.

The V call is TRBV27, the J call TRBJ1-2, with 8 nucleotides matching TRBD1. CDR3 length equals 14 residues. Germline V gives CDR1 MNHEY, CDR2 SMNVEV (reference sequence). Trimming at V came to 4 bases and at J to 3 bases, leaving 4 bases not matched to a gene. The CDR3 region is CASSSTGADYGYTF. The DNA of the CDR3 is TGTGCCAGCAGTTCGACAGGGGCCGACTATGGCTACACCTTC.

The V gene is TRBV5-1, the J gene TRBJ1-1, with 8 bases identical to TRBD1. Trimming removed 0 bases from V and 4 bases from J; junction bases left unmatched: 8. The CDR3 consists of 16 residues. Germline CDR1 SGHRS, CDR2 YFSETQ. DNA of the CDR3: TGCGCCAGCAGCTTGGGACAGGGGCGCGGTATCACTGAAGCTTTCTTT. Amino acids: CASSLGQGRGITEAFF.

The CDR3 reads CASSLNGQGASITF. The CDR3 region has the DNA TGTGCCAGCAGCTTAAATGGACAGGGGGCCTCCATCACCTTC. The chain links TRBV7-9 to TRBJ1-2; 11 bases are a match to TRBD1. V was clipped by 2 bases and J by 13 bases; unmatched bases: 9. The length of the CDR3 is 14 residues. The V gene's germline CDR1 is SEHNR and CDR2 FQNEAQ (reference sequence). Looking up the rest from reference TRBV7-9 and TRBJ1-2 gives the full variable domain: DTGVSQNPRHKITKRGQNVTFRCDPISEHNRLYWYRQTLGQGPEFLTYFQNEAQLEKSRLLSDRFSAERPKGSFSTLEIQRTEQGDSAMYLCASSLNGQGASITFGSGTRLTVV.

This sequence joins TRBV14 and TRBJ1-1; D perhaps matches TRBD1 (5 bases). The CDR3 consists of 13 residues. Looked up from germline, CDR1 is SGHDN and CDR2 is FVKESK. Deletions cut 2 bases from V and 3 bases from J, with 7 bases between. CDR3: CASSQQGYTEAFF. For the CDR3, the DNA is TGTGCCAGCAGCCAACAGGGATACACTGAAGCTTTCTTT.

The chain uses TRBV6-5 and TRBJ2-7; 13 nucleotides line up with TRBD2. This CDR3 spans 15 amino acids. Looked up from germline, CDR1 is MNHEY and CDR2 is SVGAGI. Unmatched junction bases numbered 7, after V lost 5 bases and J lost 6 bases. The CDR3 reads CASSLGGLAGVEQYF. The DNA for the CDR3 is TGTGCCAGCAGTCTGGGAGGACTAGCGGGGGTCGAGCAGTACTTC.

The chain recombines TRBV2 with TRBJ1-4; TRBD1 matches 7 bases. The CDR3 spans 15 residues. The germline V gene encodes CDR1 SNHLY and CDR2 FYNNEI. V trimming: 8 bases; J trimming: 4 bases; junction bases outside the gene matches: 10. CDR3 bases: TGTGCCAGCCTCGCAGGGACAGCCTTTAATGAAAAACTGTTTTTT. Encoded protein: CASLAGTAFNEKLFF. The complete variable domain, with remaining parts taken from reference TRBV2 and TRBJ1-4, reads EPEVTQTPSHQVTQMGQEVILRCVPISNHLYFYWYRQILGQKVEFLVSFYNNEISEKSEIFDDQFSVERPDGSNFTLKIRSTKLEDSAMYFCASLAGTAFNEKLFFGSGTQLSVL.

The chain couples TRBV30 to TRBJ2-2, with TRBD2 matching over 8 bases. This CDR3 is built from 16 residues. Germline values: CDR1 GTSNPN, CDR2 SVGIG (reference sequence). With 0 bases clipped from V and 7 bases from J, the junction kept 10 bases outside the gene matches. The CDR3 DNA sequence: TGTGCCTGGAGTGTGGGCACACGGGGGGGCCTCGGGGAGCTGTTTTTT. Residues: CAWSVGTRGGLGELFF.

By share, this clone ranks as medium-sized. V gene TRBV14 combines with J gene TRBJ1-3; a possible D gene is TRBD1 (5 bases). CDR1 is SGHDN and CDR2 is FVKESK in the germline V gene. This CDR3 is 19 amino acids long. V lost 3 bases, J lost 7 bases, and 28 bases lay in between. CDR3 nucleotide sequence: TGTGCCAGCAGCCAGGGGCTCGGATGGGCCGTCCGGACCGGGAACACCATATATTTT. The encoded protein is CASSQGLGWAVRTGNTIYF.

This sequence joins TRBV3-1 (or the pseudogene TRBV3-2) and TRBJ2-2; no clear D gene. Trimming took 0 bases from V and 5 from J, leaving 13 bases between them. The CDR3 has 16 residues. Germline V gives CDR1 LGHDT, CDR2 YNNKEL (reference sequence). DNA for the CDR3: TGTGCCAGCAGCCAAGAAAGTCTGGTCAGGACCGGGGAGCTGTTTTTT. Its translation: CASSQESLVRTGELFF.

The V and J genes are TRBV7-2 and TRBJ2-1; no clear D gene. Per germline, CDR1 SGHTA and CDR2 FQGNSA. Trimming removed 5 bases at V and 7 bases at J, with 6 bases between. This CDR3 has 11 residues. Here the CDR3 DNA reads TGTGCCAGCAGCCGAACAAATGAGCAGTTCTTC. This sequence encodes CASSRTNEQFF. The variable domain in full, with the rest retrieved from reference TRBV7-2 and TRBJ2-1, is GAGVSQSPSNKVTEKGKDVELRCDPISGHTALYWYRQSLGQGLEFLIYFQGNSAPDKSGLPSDRFSAERTGGSVSTLTIQRTQQEDSAVYLCASSRTNEQFFGPGTRLTVL.